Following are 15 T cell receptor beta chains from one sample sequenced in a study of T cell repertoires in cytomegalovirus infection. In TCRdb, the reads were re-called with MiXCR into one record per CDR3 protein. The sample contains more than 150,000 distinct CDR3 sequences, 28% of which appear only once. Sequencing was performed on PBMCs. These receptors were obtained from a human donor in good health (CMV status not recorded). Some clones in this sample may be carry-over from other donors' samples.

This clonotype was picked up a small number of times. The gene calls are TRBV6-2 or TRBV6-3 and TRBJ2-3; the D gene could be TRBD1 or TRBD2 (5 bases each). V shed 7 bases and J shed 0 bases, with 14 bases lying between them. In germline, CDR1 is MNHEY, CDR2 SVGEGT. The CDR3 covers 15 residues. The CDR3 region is CASKTWGTSTDTQYF. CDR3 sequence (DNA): TGTGCCAGCAAAACGTGGGGGACCAGCACAGATACGCAGTATTTT.

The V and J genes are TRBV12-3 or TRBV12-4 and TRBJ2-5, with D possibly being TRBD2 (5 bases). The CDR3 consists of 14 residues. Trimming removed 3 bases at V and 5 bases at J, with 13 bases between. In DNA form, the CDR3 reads TGTGCCAGCAGTTTTACGGACTCACGGGAGACCCAGTACTTC. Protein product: CASSFTDSRETQYF.

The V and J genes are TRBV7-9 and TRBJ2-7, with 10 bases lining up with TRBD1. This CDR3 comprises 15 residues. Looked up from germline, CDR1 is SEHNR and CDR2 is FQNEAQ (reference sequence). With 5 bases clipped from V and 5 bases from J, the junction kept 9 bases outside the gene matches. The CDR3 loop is CASSPDRGRQDEQYF. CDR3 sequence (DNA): TGTGCCAGCAGCCCAGACAGGGGGCGCCAGGACGAGCAGTACTTC.

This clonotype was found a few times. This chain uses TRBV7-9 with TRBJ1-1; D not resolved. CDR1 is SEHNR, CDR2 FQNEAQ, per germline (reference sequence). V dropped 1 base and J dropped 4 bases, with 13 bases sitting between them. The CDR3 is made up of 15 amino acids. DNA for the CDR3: TGTGCCAGCAGCTTAGACCCGGGTATCAGCACTGAAGCTTTCTTT. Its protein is CASSLDPGISTEAFF. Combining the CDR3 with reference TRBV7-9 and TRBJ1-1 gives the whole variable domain DTGVSQNPRHKITKRGQNVTFRCDPISEHNRLYWYRQTLGQGPEFLTYFQNEAQLEKSRLLSDRFSAERPKGSFSTLEIQRTEQGDSAMYLCASSLDPGISTEAFFGQGTRLTVV.

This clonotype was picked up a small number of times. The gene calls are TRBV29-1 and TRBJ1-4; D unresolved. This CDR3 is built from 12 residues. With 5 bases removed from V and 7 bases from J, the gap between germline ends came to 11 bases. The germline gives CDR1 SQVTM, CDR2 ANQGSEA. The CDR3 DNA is TGCAGCGTTAGAAGGCCCCCTGAAAAACTGTTTTTT. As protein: CSVRRPPEKLFF.

The chain's CDR3 is CASSLTGTGNTGELFF. The CDR3 DNA reads TGTGCCAGCAGCCTAACCGGGACAGGGAACACCGGGGAGCTGTTTTTT. The rearrangement uses TRBV6-6 and TRBJ2-2, with TRBD1 identical over 8 bases. From germline, CDR1 is MNHNY and CDR2 SVGAGI (reference sequence). There are 16 residues in the CDR3. V shed 6 bases and J 1 base; nucleotides not matched to a gene: 7.

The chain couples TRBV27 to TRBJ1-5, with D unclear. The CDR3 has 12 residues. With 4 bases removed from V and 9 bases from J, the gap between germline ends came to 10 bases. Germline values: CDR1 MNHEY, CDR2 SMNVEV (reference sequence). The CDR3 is CASSSLVGPQHF. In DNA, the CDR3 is TGTGCCAGCAGTTCCCTCGTCGGGCCCCAGCATTTT.

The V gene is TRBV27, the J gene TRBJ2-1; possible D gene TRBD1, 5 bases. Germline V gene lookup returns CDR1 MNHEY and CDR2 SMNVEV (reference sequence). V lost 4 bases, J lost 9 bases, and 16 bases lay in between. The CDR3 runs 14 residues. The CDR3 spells CASSSNGRVGEQFF. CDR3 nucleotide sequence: TGTGCCAGCAGTTCAAATGGCAGGGTTGGTGAGCAGTTCTTC.

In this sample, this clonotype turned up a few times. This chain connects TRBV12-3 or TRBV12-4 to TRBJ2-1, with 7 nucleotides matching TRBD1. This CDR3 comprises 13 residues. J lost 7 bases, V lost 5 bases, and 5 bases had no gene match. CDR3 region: CASSHPTGNEQFF. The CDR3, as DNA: TGTGCCAGCAGTCACCCGACAGGGAATGAGCAGTTCTTC.

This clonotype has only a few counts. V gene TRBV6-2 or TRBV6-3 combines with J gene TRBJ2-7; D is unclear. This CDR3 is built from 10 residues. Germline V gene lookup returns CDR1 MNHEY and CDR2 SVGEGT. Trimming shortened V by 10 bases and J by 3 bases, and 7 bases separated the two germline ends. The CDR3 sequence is CATQSYEQYF. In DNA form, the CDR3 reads TGTGCCACGCAGAGCTACGAGCAGTACTTC.

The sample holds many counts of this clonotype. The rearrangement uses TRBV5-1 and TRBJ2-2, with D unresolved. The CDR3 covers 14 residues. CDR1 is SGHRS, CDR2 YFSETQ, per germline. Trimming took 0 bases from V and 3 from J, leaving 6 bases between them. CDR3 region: CASSLVVDTGELFF. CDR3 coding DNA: TGCGCCAGCAGCTTGGTGGTAGACACCGGGGAGCTGTTTTTT.

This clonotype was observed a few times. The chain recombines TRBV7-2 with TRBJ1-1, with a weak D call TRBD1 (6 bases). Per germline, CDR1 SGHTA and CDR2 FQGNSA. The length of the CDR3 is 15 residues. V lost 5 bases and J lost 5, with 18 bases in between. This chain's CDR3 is CASSVPGGPGTEAFF. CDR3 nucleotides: TGTGCCAGCAGCGTACCCGGGGGGCCGGGAACTGAAGCTTTCTTT.

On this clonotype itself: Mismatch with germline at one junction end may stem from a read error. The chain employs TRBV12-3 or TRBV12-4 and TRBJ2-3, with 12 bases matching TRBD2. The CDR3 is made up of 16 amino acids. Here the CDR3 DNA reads TGTGCCAGCAGTCTAGCGGGGGGGCCTAGCACAGATACGCAGTATTTT. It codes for CASSLAGGPSTDTQYF.

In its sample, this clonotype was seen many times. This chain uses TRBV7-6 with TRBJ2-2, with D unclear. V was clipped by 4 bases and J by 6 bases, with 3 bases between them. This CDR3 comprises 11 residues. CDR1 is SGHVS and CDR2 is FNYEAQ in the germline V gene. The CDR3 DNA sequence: TGTGCCAGCAGCTACGCCGGGGAGCTGTTTTTT. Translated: CASSYAGELFF.

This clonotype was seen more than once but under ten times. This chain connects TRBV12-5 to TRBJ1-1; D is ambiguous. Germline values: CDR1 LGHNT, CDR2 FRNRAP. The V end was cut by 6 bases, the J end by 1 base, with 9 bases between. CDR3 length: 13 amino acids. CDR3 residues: CASGSDSNTEAFF. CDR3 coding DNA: TGTGCTAGTGGATCGGACTCGAACACTGAAGCTTTCTTT.